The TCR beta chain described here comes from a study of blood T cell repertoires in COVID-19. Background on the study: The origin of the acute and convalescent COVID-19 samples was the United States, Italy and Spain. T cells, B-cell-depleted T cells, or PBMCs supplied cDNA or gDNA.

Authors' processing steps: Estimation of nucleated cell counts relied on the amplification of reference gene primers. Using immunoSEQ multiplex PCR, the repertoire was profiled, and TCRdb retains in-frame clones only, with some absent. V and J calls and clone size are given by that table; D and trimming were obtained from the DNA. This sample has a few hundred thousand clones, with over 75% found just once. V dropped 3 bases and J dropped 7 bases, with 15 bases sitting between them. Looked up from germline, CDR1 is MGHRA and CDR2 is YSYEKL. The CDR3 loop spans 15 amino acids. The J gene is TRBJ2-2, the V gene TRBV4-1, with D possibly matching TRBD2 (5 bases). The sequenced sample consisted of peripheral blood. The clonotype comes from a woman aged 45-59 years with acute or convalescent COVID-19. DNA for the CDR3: TGCGCCAGCAGCCAGGGAATACTAGGCTTCGGGGAGCTGTTTTTT. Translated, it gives CASSQGILGFGELFF.